This T cell receptor beta chain was sequenced in a study of T cell responses to AZD1222 COVID-19 vaccine. This table comes from immunoSEQ multiplex PCR, and its TCRdb copy is limited to in-frame clones, with some not included. The data hold some 190,000 clones, with around 87% observed a single time. Of note for this clone: Its target is not known.

Study-wide results and caveats: Nearly half of spike-specific TCRs reportedly target unmutated variant regions.

V gave up 4 bases and J gave up 3 bases, with 9 bases separating them. CDR3 length: 14 amino acids. Germline CDR1 reads SGHTA; CDR2 reads FQGTGA. This specimen was peripheral blood, taken on day 0 of AZD1222 vaccination. This rearrangement joins TRBV7-3 to TRBJ2-2; D perhaps matches TRBD2 (5 bases). The clonotype was recovered from an adult in good health. This chain's CDR3 is CASSSRAHTGELFF. In DNA form, the CDR3 reads TGTGCCAGCAGCTCGCGGGCGCACACCGGGGAGCTGTTTTTT.